Presented here are 23 T cell receptor beta chains from one specimen sequenced in a study of cytomegalovirus exposure and HLA in healthy donors. With 60 Vbeta and 13 Jbeta primers, the PCR was carried out. Repertoires were generated with immunoSEQ multiplex PCR, while TCRdb's copy carries only in-frame clones and drops some. The sample includes about 160,000 clones, roughly 80% of them seen just once. Sequenced input: PBMCs. These receptors came from a man aged 50 to 59 in good health and CMV-seropositive.

The genes are TRBV2 and TRBJ2-7; the match to TRBD2 covers 9 bases. Germline V CDR1 and CDR2: SNHLY, FYNNEI. V was clipped by 3 bases and J by 0 bases; unmatched bases: 15. The CDR3 extends over 19 amino acids. The CDR3 is CASSDPLGSGGTISYEQYF. CDR3 nucleotide sequence: TGTGCCAGCAGTGACCCTCTGGGTAGCGGGGGAACCATCTCCTACGAGCAGTACTTC.

The chain employs TRBV10-3 and TRBJ2-5; 13 nucleotides match TRBD2. Germline CDR1 and CDR2: ENHRY and SYGVKD. The CDR3 contains 23 residues. V lost 5 bases to trimming and J lost 5 bases; unmatched junction nucleotides: 29. CDR3 sequence: CAISNSSPRGLGTSGERRETQYF. The CDR3 nucleotides are TGTGCCATCAGTAACTCCTCCCCCAGGGGGCTGGGGACTAGCGGGGAGCGGCGGGAGACCCAGTACTTC.

The chain links TRBV5-4 to TRBJ2-7; no reliable D call. The germline gives CDR1 SGHNT, CDR2 YYREEE (reference sequence). The CDR3 runs 13 residues. Trimming left V 0 bases short and J 5 bases short, with 9 bases between. The CDR3 loop is CASSLDGLDEQYF. Here the CDR3 DNA reads TGTGCCAGCAGCTTGGATGGCTTGGACGAGCAGTACTTC.

CDR3 residues: CASSLGQGSSPLHF. CDR3 in DNA: TGTGCCAGCAGCTTAGGACAGGGAAGCTCACCCCTCCACTTT. This chain joins TRBV7-9 and TRBJ1-6, with TRBD1 matching 7 bases. V shed 1 base and J 10 bases; nucleotides not matched to a gene: 4. The CDR3 totals 14 residues. Germline CDR1 reads SEHNR; CDR2 reads FQNEAQ (reference sequence).

The chain uses TRBV4-2 and TRBJ1-1, with no clear D. CDR3 length: 16 amino acids. Germline assignment: CDR1 LGHNA and CDR2 YNFKEQ. V was shortened by 0 bases and J by 1 base, with 12 bases between the two germline ends. The CDR3 sequence: CASSQDLVLRNTEAFF. As DNA, the CDR3 is TGTGCCAGCAGCCAAGATCTGGTACTTCGGAACACTGAAGCTTTCTTT.

J is TRBJ1-2 and V is TRBV15, with D uncertain. Germline V gene lookup returns CDR1 LNHNV and CDR2 YYDKDF (reference sequence). The CDR3 covers 11 residues. Trimming left V 11 bases short and J 3 bases short, with 10 bases between. The DNA for the CDR3 is TGTGCCCCCGCGGGTGACTATGGCTACACCTTC. Amino acids: CAPAGDYGYTF.

V usage is TRBV5-6 and J usage is TRBJ2-3, with TRBD1 matching 7 bases. The germline V gene encodes CDR1 SGHDT and CDR2 YYEEEE. V trimming: 4 bases; J trimming: 4 bases; junction bases outside the gene matches: 3. CDR3 length: 13 amino acids. CDR3 DNA: TGTGCCAGCAGCAACACAGGGGCAGATACGCAGTATTTT. It codes for CASSNTGADTQYF.

This clone was detected once. One junction end disagrees with the germline gene, perhaps due to a read error. The chain recombines TRBV19 with TRBJ1-5; tentative D call: TRBD1 (6 bases). Germline CDR1 and CDR2: LNHDA and SQIVND (reference sequence). This CDR3 comprises 12 residues. CDR3 loop: CASSHSLDRRLF. The CDR3, as DNA: TGTGCCAGTAGTCACTCCCTGGACAGACGGCTTTTT.

The rearrangement uses TRBV19 and TRBJ1-6, with TRBD1 matching 8 bases. This CDR3 has 15 amino acids. V shed 3 bases, J shed 5 bases, and the junction held 3 bases outside the gene matches. CDR1 and CDR2 (germline): LNHDA, SQIVND (reference sequence). The CDR3 DNA sequence: TGTGCCAGTAGTATGGCGACAGGGGATAATTCACCCCTCCACTTT. Translated, it gives CASSMATGDNSPLHF.

The gene calls are TRBV4-2 and TRBJ2-7; TRBD2 aligns across 13 bases. Germline V CDR1 and CDR2: LGHNA, YNFKEQ. The CDR3 is 16 amino acids. V lost 3 bases to trimming and J lost 5 bases; unmatched junction nucleotides: 7. The CDR3 here is CASSHGLAGVTNEQYF. For the CDR3, the DNA is TGTGCCAGCAGCCATGGACTAGCGGGGGTGACGAACGAGCAGTACTTC.

This chain links TRBV4-1 with TRBJ2-6; 12 nucleotides agree with TRBD1. The V gene's germline CDR1 is MGHRA and CDR2 YSYEKL. The J segment lost 3 bases and the V segment lost 1 base, leaving 10 bases of the junction unmatched. The CDR3 is 20 amino acids. CDR3 DNA: TGCGCCAGCAGCCAAGTCGGTGGGGACAGGGGGCGCCTTGGGGCCAACGTCCTGACTTTC. Residues: CASSQVGGDRGRLGANVLTF.

The DNA for the CDR3 is TGTGCCAGCAGTTTATCCCAGGGGTTGAAGACCCAGTACTTC. Protein sequence: CASSLSQGLKTQYF. The chain has TRBV28 and TRBJ2-5; D may be TRBD1 (6 bases). Looked up from germline, CDR1 is MDHEN and CDR2 is SYDVKM. This CDR3 has 14 amino acids. V lost 1 base, J lost 6 bases, and 12 bases lay in between.

This rearrangement joins TRBV5-6 to TRBJ2-5; 8 positions match TRBD1. V lost 3 bases and J lost 0; bases outside the gene matches: 4. The CDR3 covers 15 residues. The germline V gene has CDR1 SGHDT and CDR2 YYEEEE. The CDR3 is CASSSTGAYQETQYF. DNA for the CDR3: TGTGCCAGCAGCTCGACAGGGGCGTACCAAGAGACCCAGTACTTC.

This clone was counted a single time. The sample has other DNA sequences that encode this CDR3 too. This rearrangement joins TRBV2 to TRBJ2-5; 13 bases line up with TRBD2. Trimming took 1 base from V and 2 from J; bases not matched to a gene: 1. The CDR3 is 16 residues long. Germline values: CDR1 SNHLY, CDR2 FYNNEI. The CDR3 sequence: CASSEGLAGGQETQYF. CDR3 bases: TGTGCCAGCAGTGAAGGACTAGCGGGGGGTCAAGAGACCCAGTACTTC.

The chain has TRBV5-1 and TRBJ2-1; D gene uncertain. V dropped 2 bases and J dropped 0 bases, with 15 bases sitting between them. Germline V CDR1 and CDR2: SGHRS, YFSETQ. The CDR3 contains 17 residues. The CDR3 DNA is TGCGCCAGCAGCTTTGAATCGGCGGATAGCTCCTACAATGAGCAGTTCTTC. It codes for CASSFESADSSYNEQFF.

The chain has TRBV2 and TRBJ2-7; D might be TRBD1 (6 bases). Trimming took off 3 bases at V and 0 bases at J, with 12 bases between the two ends. The CDR3 consists of 15 residues. CDR1 is SNHLY, CDR2 FYNNEI, per germline. In DNA form, the CDR3 reads TGTGCCAGCAGTGAGGAACAGGGAAGCTCCTACGAGCAGTACTTC. It translates to CASSEEQGSSYEQYF. Together with reference TRBV2 and TRBJ2-7, the CDR3 gives the full variable domain: EPEVTQTPSHQVTQMGQEVILRCVPISNHLYFYWYRQILGQKVEFLVSFYNNEISEKSEIFDDQFSVERPDGSNFTLKIRSTKLEDSAMYFCASSEEQGSSYEQYFGPGTRLTVT.

The rearrangement joins TRBV4-3 to TRBJ2-1, with 8 bases lining up with TRBD2. In germline, CDR1 is LGHNA, CDR2 YSLEER. This CDR3 contains 17 residues. Losses at the gene ends were 0 bases for V and 6 bases for J; bases not matched to a gene: 10. The CDR3 DNA is TGCGCCAGCAGCCAAGACCAACCGGGACTAGTTCTCAATGAGCAGTTCTTC. Translation gives CASSQDQPGLVLNEQFF.

This clone occurred a few times. The rearrangement joins TRBV18 to TRBJ2-1; D is possibly TRBD1 (5 bases). Between the trimmed V and J ends, which lost 6 bases and 8 bases, there was a span of 23 bases. Germline CDR1 reads KGHSH; CDR2 reads LQKENI. The length of the CDR3 is 16 residues. The CDR3 coding sequence is TGTGCCAGCTCCCCCGCTAGGGGTTCGGGTCCGGATGAGCAGTTCTTC. This sequence encodes CASSPARGSGPDEQFF.

This chain connects TRBV9 to TRBJ2-5; 8 bases align to TRBD1. CDR1 is SGDLS, CDR2 YYNGEE, per germline. V was pared by 3 bases and J by 5 bases, with 6 bases of the junction left unmatched. This CDR3 spans 14 amino acids. CDR3 DNA sequence: TGTGCCAGCAGCGCCAGGAACAGGGGGGAGACCCAGTACTTC. Amino acid sequence: CASSARNRGETQYF.

The chain carries TRBV2 and TRBJ2-7; 9 positions match TRBD1. V trimming: 6 bases; J trimming: 3 bases; junction bases outside the gene matches: 9. This CDR3 spans 15 amino acids. CDR1 and CDR2 from the germline V gene are SNHLY and FYNNEI. The CDR3 bases are TGTGCCAGCAGGTCACTCGGGACAGGGATCTACGAGCAGTACTTC. Its protein is CASRSLGTGIYEQYF.

V is TRBV5-1 and J is TRBJ1-4, with 8 bases identical to TRBD1. Germline V gives CDR1 SGHRS, CDR2 YFSETQ. The J segment lost 3 bases and the V segment lost 4 bases, leaving 8 bases of the junction unmatched. This CDR3 has 16 residues. The CDR3 loop reads CASSPSGGAANEKLFF. The CDR3 DNA reads TGCGCCAGCAGCCCCTCAGGGGGCGCGGCTAATGAAAAACTGTTTTTT.

This clone was observed a few times. Here the CDR3 DNA reads TGTGCCAGCAGCCCACAGGGGGTATACTTCCAAGAGACCCAGTACTTC. Translated: CASSPQGVYFQETQYF. This rearrangement joins TRBV7-9 to TRBJ2-5; 8 bases are a match to TRBD1. The CDR3 is 16 amino acids. Germline CDR1 and CDR2: SEHNR and FQNEAQ (reference sequence). J was trimmed by 1 base and V by 5 bases; bases with no gene match: 9.

This clone was observed once. The chain has TRBV30 and TRBJ2-5, with D possibly TRBD1 on 5 matching bases. Germline V lookup: CDR1 GTSNPN, CDR2 SVGIG (reference sequence). The CDR3 spans 12 residues. V lost 6 bases and J 9 bases, leaving 17 bases between the germline ends. The CDR3 loop is CACLHGQGAQYF. CDR3 nucleotides: TGTGCCTGCCTTCACGGGCAAGGGGCCCAGTACTTC.